The count of the clone carrying this T cell receptor beta chain is one. Germline V lookup: CDR1 SGHTA, CDR2 FQGNSA. Trimming at V came to 6 bases and at J to 3 bases, leaving 6 bases not matched to a gene. The CDR3 has 15 amino acids. These data are taken from a study of cytotoxic CD8 clonotypes in ibrutinib-treated CLL. The planned depth of sequencing spanned 1 in 200,000 to 1 in 1 million T cells. TCRdb keeps only in-frame clones here, not all; method: immunoSEQ multiplex PCR. The sample has about 50,000 clones; less than 85% are singletons. The V and J genes are TRBV7-2 and TRBJ2-3, with TRBD2 matching 10 bases. The TCR was taken from a human donor with chronic lymphocytic leukemia. The specimen comprised PBMCs, sampled after 24 months of ibrutinib treatment. For the CDR3, the DNA is TGTGCCAGCAGGGGTAGCGGGAGGACGACAGATACGCAGTATTTT. It specifies CASRGSGRTTDTQYF.